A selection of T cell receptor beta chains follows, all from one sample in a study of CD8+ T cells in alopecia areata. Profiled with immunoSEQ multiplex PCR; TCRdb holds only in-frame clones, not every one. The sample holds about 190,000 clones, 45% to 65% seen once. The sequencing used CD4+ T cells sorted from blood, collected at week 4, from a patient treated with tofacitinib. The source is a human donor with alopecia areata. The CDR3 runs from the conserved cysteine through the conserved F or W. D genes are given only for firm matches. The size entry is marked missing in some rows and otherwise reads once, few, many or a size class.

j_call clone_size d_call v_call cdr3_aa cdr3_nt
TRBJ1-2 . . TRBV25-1 CASRRQGGYTF TGTGCCAGCAGAAGGCAGGGGGGCTACACCTTC
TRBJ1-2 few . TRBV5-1 CASSSVARDGYTF TGCGCCAGCAGCTCGGTGGCAAGGGATGGCTACACCTTC
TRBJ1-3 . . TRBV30 CACGPYGNTIYF TGTGCCTGCGGCCCGTATGGAAACACCATATATTTT
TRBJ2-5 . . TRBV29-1 CSVEFQETQYF TGCAGCGTTGAATTCCAAGAGACCCAGTACTTC
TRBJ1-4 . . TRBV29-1 CSVGGREKLFF TGCAGCGTAGGGGGGAGGGAAAAACTGTTTTTT
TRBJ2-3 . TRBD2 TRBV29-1 CSVQAGGGTDTQYF TGCAGCGTTCAAGCGGGGGGGGGCACAGATACGCAGTATTTT
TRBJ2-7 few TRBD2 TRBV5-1 CASSPGLPKPSYEQYF TGCGCCAGCAGCCCGGGACTACCAAAACCTTCCTACGAGCAGTACTTC
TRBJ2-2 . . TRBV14 CASSQVRGTGELFF TGTGCCAGCAGCCAAGTCCGCGGCACCGGGGAGCTGTTTTTT
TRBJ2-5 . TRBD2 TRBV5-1 CASSFLASGSSEQYF TGCGCCAGCAGCTTCCTAGCTAGCGGGAGTAGTGAGCAGTACTTC
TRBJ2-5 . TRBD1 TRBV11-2 CASSSAGQGAQETQYF TGTGCCAGCAGCTCTGCGGGACAGGGGGCACAAGAGACCCAGTACTTC
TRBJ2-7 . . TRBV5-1 CASSLDIQGRTQYF TGCGCCAGCAGCTTGGACATTCAGGGAAGGACGCAGTACTTC
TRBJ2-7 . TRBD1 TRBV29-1 CSVEQGALSEQYF TGCAGCGTTGAGCAGGGGGCGCTGAGCGAGCAGTACTTC
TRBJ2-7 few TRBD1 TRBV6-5 CASSYPKGQGYEQYF TGTGCCAGCAGTTACCCGAAAGGACAGGGCTACGAGCAGTACTTC
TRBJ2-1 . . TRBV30 CAWGARDSIIF TGTGCCTGGGGAGCGCGGGACAGTATAATCTTC
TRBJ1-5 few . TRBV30 CAWSLRGNQPQHF TGTGCCTGGAGTCTCAGGGGCAATCAGCCCCAGCATTTT
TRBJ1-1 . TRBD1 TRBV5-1 CASSIRTGGNTEAFF TGCGCCAGCAGCATACGGACAGGGGGAAACACTGAAGCTTTCTTT
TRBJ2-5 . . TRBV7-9 CASSPGGSIQETQYF TGTGCCAGCAGCCCCGGGGGCAGCATCCAAGAGACCCAGTACTTC
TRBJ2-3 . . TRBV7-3 CASSFGLTAITDTQYF TGTGCCAGCAGCTTTGGTTTAACTGCAATCACAGATACGCAGTATTTT
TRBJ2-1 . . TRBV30 CAWTGSSYNEQFF TGTGCCTGGACAGGGAGCTCCTACAATGAGCAGTTCTTC
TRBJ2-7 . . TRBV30 CAWKPGRREDEQYF TGTGCCTGGAAACCGGGGCGGAGGGAGGACGAGCAGTACTTC
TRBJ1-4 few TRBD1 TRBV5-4 CASSLSTGGGEKLFF TGTGCCAGCAGCTTAAGCACAGGGGGTGGTGAAAAACTGTTTTTT
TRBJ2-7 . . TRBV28 CASNRASYEQYF TGTGCCAGCAACAGGGCCTCCTACGAGCAGTACTTC
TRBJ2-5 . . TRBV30 CAWIYGDHQETQYF TGTGCCTGGATATATGGGGACCACCAAGAGACCCAGTACTTC
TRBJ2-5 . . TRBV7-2 CASSSPDRIQETQYF TGTGCCAGCAGCTCACCGGACAGAATCCAAGAGACCCAGTACTTC
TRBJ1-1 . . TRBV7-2 CASQRGATEAFF TGTGCCAGCCAGCGTGGGGCCACTGAAGCTTTCTTT
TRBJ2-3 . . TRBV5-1 CASSLVVTDTQYF TGCGCCAGCAGCTTGGTCGTCACAGATACGCAGTATTTT
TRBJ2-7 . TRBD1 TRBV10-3 CAISLRGQGIHEQYF TGTGCCATCAGCCTGAGGGGGCAGGGGATCCACGAGCAGTACTTC
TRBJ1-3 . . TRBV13 CASSLNNPGNTIYF TGTGCCAGCAGCCTAAATAATCCCGGAAACACCATATATTTT
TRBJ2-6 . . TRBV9 CASSDPGGANVLTF TGTGCCAGCAGCGACCCGGGAGGGGCCAACGTCCTGACTTTC
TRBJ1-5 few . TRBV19 CASSVTESNQPQHF TGTGCCAGTAGTGTAACGGAAAGCAATCAGCCCCAGCATTTT
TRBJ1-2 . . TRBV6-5 CASSYSGDGYTF TGTGCCAGCAGTTACTCTGGGGATGGCTACACCTTC
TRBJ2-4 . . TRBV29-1 CSVGESYLAKNIQYF TGCAGCGTTGGGGAAAGCTATCTAGCCAAAAACATTCAGTACTTC
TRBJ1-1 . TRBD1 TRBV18 CASSPDRGTEAFF TGTGCCAGCTCACCGGACAGGGGCACTGAAGCTTTCTTT
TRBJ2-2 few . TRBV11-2 CASSPRSGGELFF TGTGCCAGCAGCCCCAGGAGTGGCGGGGAGCTGTTTTTT